This T cell receptor beta chain was recovered during a study of blood T cell repertoires in COVID-19. Study in general: The study drew acute and convalescent COVID-19 samples from the United States, Italy and Spain. In each case, the material was cDNA or gDNA derived from T cells, B-cell-depleted T cells, or PBMCs.

The germline gives CDR1 GTSNPN, CDR2 SVGIG (reference sequence). With 6 bases removed from V and 0 bases from J, the gap between germline ends came to 11 bases. CDR3 length: 13 amino acids. Per the original data handling: Nucleated cell counts were estimated from reference gene primer amplification. Here immunoSEQ multiplex PCR was the method, and the copy in TCRdb shows in-frame clones only, minus some. Clone size and V and J calls were adopted from that table, with D and trimming inferred from the DNA. The sample lists roughly 120,000 clones, 90% occurring once. This receptor was identified in a human donor with active COVID-19. The donor label of this sample is uncertain. The sample comprised peripheral blood. The chain is built from TRBV30 and TRBJ1-1; a possible D gene is TRBD1 (6 bases). The CDR3 nucleotides read TGTGCCTGTGGGCAGGGGTTGAACACTGAAGCTTTCTTT. Its translation is CACGQGLNTEAFF. Full variable domain (missing parts from reference TRBV30 and TRBJ1-1): SQTIHQWPATLVQPVGSPLSLECTVEGTSNPNLYWYRQAAGRGLQLLFYSVGIGQISSEVPQNLSASRPQDRQFILSSKKLLLSDSGFYLCACGQGLNTEAFFGQGTRLTVV.